The rows below give T cell receptor beta chains drawn from one sample of a study of control samples from healthy donors and cancer patients. Profiled with immunoSEQ multiplex PCR; TCRdb holds only in-frame clones, not every one. This table holds about 130,000 clones, around 90% found once. The sequenced material came from blood. All receptors come from a man aged 35-49 years in good health. Each CDR3 is given with its conserved first and last residue. D genes are given only for firm matches. Clone size appears in some rows only: once, few, many, or a class for an expanded clone.

V gene	D gene	J gene	clone size	CDR3 DNA	CDR3 protein
TRBV25-1	NA	TRBJ1-6	NA	TGTGCCAGCAGTGAAGGCGGGCGTGTGTATAATTCACCCCTCCACTTT	CASSEGGRVYNSPLHF
TRBV10-3	NA	TRBJ2-5	NA	TGTGCCATCAGCAACATTGGGGGGACACAAGAGACCCAGTACTTC	CAISNIGGTQETQYF
TRBV3-1/TRBV3-2	TRBD1	TRBJ2-1	NA	TGTGCCAGCAGCCCTCCCAGGACAGGGGGCATGGGTGAGCAGTTCTTC	CASSPPRTGGMGEQFF
TRBV10-3	NA	TRBJ1-3	once	TGTGCCATCAGCCGGGACGGCGGAAACACCATATATTTT	CAISRDGGNTIYF
TRBV5-4	NA	TRBJ1-1	NA	TGTGCCAGCAGCTCTAATAGGGGGGGGAACACTGAAGCTTTCTTT	CASSSNRGGNTEAFF
TRBV6-8	TRBD2	TRBJ2-1	NA	TGTGCCAGCAGTTGGGCGGGGGTGACCTACAATGAGCAGTTCTTC	CASSWAGVTYNEQFF
TRBV5-1	NA	TRBJ2-7	NA	TGCGCCAGCAGCCTCCAGACGGCCTCCTACGAGCAGTACTTC	CASSLQTASYEQYF
TRBV5-1	NA	TRBJ1-1	NA	TGCGCCAGCAGCTCGGACATTGGGGCTGAAGCTTTCTTT	CASSSDIGAEAFF
TRBV7-4	NA	TRBJ1-1	NA	TGTGCCAGCAGTCGAGCCAAGAACACTGAAGCTTTCTTT	CASSRAKNTEAFF
TRBV29-1	TRBD1	TRBJ1-6	NA	TGCAGCGGAGGACAGGTAAGGGGTGGTTCACCCCTCCACTTT	CSGGQVRGGSPLHF
TRBV18	NA	TRBJ2-3	NA	TGTGCCAGCTCACCACCAGGGTCAGCCGGGACAGATACGCAGTATTTT	CASSPPGSAGTDTQYF
TRBV5-8	NA	TRBJ2-3	NA	TGTGCCAGCAGCGCCACCGATGAGGGGGCGCAGTATTTT	CASSATDEGAQYF
TRBV9	NA	TRBJ2-2	NA	TGTGCCAGCAGCGTAGGCTCCACCGGGGAGCTGTTTTTT	CASSVGSTGELFF
TRBV6-1	NA	TRBJ1-2	NA	TGTGCCAGCAGTGAAGGTACAGCCCTCTATGGCTACACCTTC	CASSEGTALYGYTF
TRBV24-1	NA	TRBJ2-3	once	TGTGCCACCAGTGATTTAACCAGGGGAGTAGTGGCAGATACGCAGTATTTT	CATSDLTRGVVADTQYF
TRBV18	NA	TRBJ2-4	NA	TGTGCCAGCTCATTAAGAAGTCGCAGGGAGCTTACCAAAAACATTCAGTACTTC	CASSLRSRRELTKNIQYF
TRBV29-1	TRBD1	TRBJ1-1	NA	TGCAGCGTTATCGGGACAGGGGGCTTTGGCACTGAAGCTTTCTTT	CSVIGTGGFGTEAFF
TRBV10-2	NA	TRBJ1-2	NA	TGCGCCAGCAGTGAGTCAACAGGGCTGATACACTATGGCTACACCTTC	CASSESTGLIHYGYTF
TRBV9	NA	TRBJ1-6	NA	TGTGCCAGCAGCGTAGAAAAGGATTCACCCCTCCACTTT	CASSVEKDSPLHF
TRBV27	TRBD1	TRBJ1-2	NA	TGTGCCAGCAGTTTTAGGGGACAGGGCCATGGCTACACCTTC	CASSFRGQGHGYTF
TRBV19	NA	TRBJ2-7	NA	TGTGCCAGTAGTATTGACGGATCGTACGAGCAGTACTTC	CASSIDGSYEQYF
TRBV25-1	NA	TRBJ1-3	NA	NA	CASSPIERRTETPYIF
TRBV10-3	NA	TRBJ2-7	NA	TGTGCCATCAAGCCGGGACCCTCCTACGAGCAGTACTTC	CAIKPGPSYEQYF
TRBV5-1	NA	TRBJ2-3	NA	TGCGCCAGCAGCGCGACTCGGCCCACCACGCAGTATTTT	CASSATRPTTQYF
TRBV25-1	NA	TRBJ1-2	NA	TGTGCCAGCAGTGAATCTTGGACATATTCTAACTATGGCTACACCTTC	CASSESWTYSNYGYTF
TRBV5-1	NA	TRBJ1-2	once	TGCGCCAGCAGCCCCAGGGGTCAATATGGCTACACCTTC	CASSPRGQYGYTF
TRBV10-3	TRBD1	TRBJ1-1	NA	TGTGCCATCAGTGAAACGGGACAGGGACTTTCTGAAGCTTTCTTT	CAISETGQGLSEAFF
TRBV14	NA	TRBJ1-4	NA	TGTGCCAGCAGCCAGAGAGCAACTAATGAAAAACTGTTTTTT	CASSQRATNEKLFF
TRBV4-1	NA	TRBJ1-5	NA	TGCGCCAGCAGCCAAGAGGGACTGAGCAATCAGCCCCAGCATTTT	CASSQEGLSNQPQHF
TRBV5-4	TRBD2	TRBJ2-3	NA	TGTGCCAGCAGCTTAGGTAGCGGGGGGCCAACCACTAGCACAGATACGCAGTATTTT	CASSLGSGGPTTSTDTQYF
TRBV5-1	NA	TRBJ2-3	NA	TGCGCCAGCAGCTTGGAGGGTGGGGCAGGCACAGATACGCAGTATTTT	CASSLEGGAGTDTQYF
TRBV7-9	NA	TRBJ2-2	NA	TGTGCCAGCAGCTTACCCTCGACCGGGGAGCTGTTTTTT	CASSLPSTGELFF
TRBV2	NA	TRBJ1-5	NA	TGTGCCAGCAGTGAGGACAGAGGGAACCCGCCCCAGCATTTT	CASSEDRGNPPQHF
TRBV30	NA	TRBJ2-7	NA	TGTGCCTGGAGCATAACTGGCAGGGCCTACGAGCAGTACTTC	CAWSITGRAYEQYF
TRBV9	NA	TRBJ1-1	NA	TGTGCCAGCAACGTGGACCCTAACACTGAAGCTTTCTTT	CASNVDPNTEAFF
TRBV7-2	NA	TRBJ2-3	NA	TGTGCCAGCAGCTTAGGGCATGCCCGCCCGGATACGCAGTATTTT	CASSLGHARPDTQYF
TRBV10-1	NA	TRBJ2-5	NA	TGCGCCAGCAGTGAGTCTATCAAAAAACTAAGACAGGTTGGACAGACCCAGTACTTC	CASSESIKKLRQVGQTQYF
TRBV5-8	TRBD1	TRBJ1-2	NA	TGTGCCAGCAGCTTCACAGGGGTGGACTATGGCTACACCTTC	CASSFTGVDYGYTF
TRBV2	TRBD2	TRBJ2-7	NA	TGTGCCACCCAGAACAGCGGGGGTTATTCCTACGAGCAGTACTTC	CATQNSGGYSYEQYF
TRBV11-2	NA	TRBJ2-4	NA	TGTGCCAGCAGCTTAGTGATGGACCAATTAGCCAAGAACATTCAGTACTTC	CASSLVMDQLAKNIQYF
TRBV4-1	NA	TRBJ1-3	NA	TGCGCCAGCAGCCAAGAGGGGCACACCATATATTTT	CASSQEGHTIYF
TRBV11-2	NA	TRBJ2-3	NA	TGTGCCAGCAGCTTCCAAGCTACCACAGATACGCAGTATTTT	CASSFQATTDTQYF
TRBV20-1	TRBD2	TRBJ2-1	NA	TGCAGTGCTAGTGGGCTAGCGGGGGGCTCCTACAATGAGCAGTTCTTC	CSASGLAGGSYNEQFF
TRBV5-1	TRBD1	TRBJ1-5	NA	TGCGCCAGCAGTTTTGGGACAGGGAATAGCAATCAGCCCCAGCATTTT	CASSFGTGNSNQPQHF
TRBV19	NA	TRBJ2-7	once	TGTGCCAGTAGCCGGGCGACGGCCTACGAGCAGTACTTC	CASSRATAYEQYF
TRBV11-2	TRBD2	TRBJ2-5	few	TGTGCCAGCAGCCTAGCGGGGGACAACCTAGAGACCCAGTACTTC	CASSLAGDNLETQYF